These 27 T cell receptor beta chains originate from one sample sequenced in a study of blood T cell repertoires in COVID-19. The protocol was immunoSEQ multiplex PCR, while the TCRdb copy is restricted to in-frame clones and leaves out a portion. The table has over 150,000 clones, over 80% seen once. The sample comprised peripheral blood. Receptors originate from a woman between 35 and 50 years old with COVID-19, enrolled during active disease.

V gene TRBV14 combines with J gene TRBJ2-7, with 7 bases aligning to TRBD2. V shed 0 bases and J 6 bases; nucleotides not matched to a gene: 2. There are 13 residues in the CDR3. CDR1 is SGHDN, CDR2 FVKESK, per germline. In DNA form, the CDR3 reads TGTGCCAGCAGCCAAGAGGGGAGGGGCGAGCAGTACTTC. This codes for CASSQEGRGEQYF. Complete variable domain (other parts from reference TRBV14 and TRBJ2-7): EAGVTQFPSHSVIEKGQTVTLRCDPISGHDNLYWYRRVMGKEIKFLLHFVKESKQDESGMPNNRFLAERTGGTYSTLKVQPAELEDSGVYFCASSQEGRGEQYFGPGTRLTVT.

The genes are TRBV7-2 and TRBJ2-1, with a tentative D call TRBD2 (5 bases). Trimming took 4 bases from V and 4 from J, leaving 26 bases between them. The germline gives CDR1 SGHTA, CDR2 FQGNSA. This CDR3 contains 19 residues. The CDR3 reads CASSSPTKRNEPRYNEQFF. DNA for the CDR3: TGTGCCAGCAGCTCTCCGACTAAGCGAAATGAGCCGAGATACAATGAGCAGTTCTTC.

The rearrangement uses TRBV3-1 (or the pseudogene TRBV3-2) and TRBJ2-7; 7 bases line up with TRBD1. The length of the CDR3 is 15 residues. CDR1 and CDR2 (germline): LGHDT, YNNKEL (reference sequence). V dropped 2 bases and J dropped 2; count of bases not matched to a gene: 6. CDR3 nucleotide sequence: TGTGCCAGCAGCCAATCCTTCCAGGGGGCCTACGAGCAGTACTTC. It yields the protein CASSQSFQGAYEQYF.

The chain combines TRBV11-2 with TRBJ2-3, with 8 bases lining up with TRBD2. Germline V gene lookup returns CDR1 SGHAT and CDR2 FQNNGV. The CDR3 contains 14 residues. The V gene end was trimmed by 3 bases and the J gene end by 3 bases; junction bases not matched to a gene: 2. CDR3 nucleotide sequence: TGTGCCAGCAGCTTTAGCGGGACTACAGATACGCAGTATTTT. It codes for CASSFSGTTDTQYF.

In its sample, this clone was seen once. The genes are TRBV14 and TRBJ1-2, with 10 bases identical to TRBD1. V trimming: 0 bases; J trimming: 7 bases; junction bases outside the gene matches: 11. Germline CDR1 SGHDN, CDR2 FVKESK. The CDR3 has 17 residues. The CDR3 DNA follows: TGTGCCAGCAGCCAAGATCTTCTTGAGGACAGGGGGGGTGGCTACACCTTC. Residues: CASSQDLLEDRGGGYTF. Based on the CDR3 plus reference TRBV14 and TRBJ1-2, the full variable domain is EAGVTQFPSHSVIEKGQTVTLRCDPISGHDNLYWYRRVMGKEIKFLLHFVKESKQDESGMPNNRFLAERTGGTYSTLKVQPAELEDSGVYFCASSQDLLEDRGGGYTFGSGTRLTVV.

This chain connects TRBV7-9 to TRBJ1-1; D perhaps matches TRBD1 (5 bases). The V and J ends lost 2 bases and 4 bases respectively, with 11 bases between them. The CDR3 consists of 14 residues. Per the germline V gene, CDR1 is SEHNR and CDR2 is FQNEAQ (reference sequence). CDR3 sequence: CASSLPGQGTEAFF. The CDR3 DNA reads as TGTGCCAGCAGCTTACCCGGGCAGGGCACTGAAGCTTTCTTT.

This chain uses TRBV6-4 with TRBJ1-4; 9 bases are shared with TRBD1. CDR3 length: 16 residues. V shed 6 bases and J 7 bases; nucleotides not matched to a gene: 12. Germline V CDR1 and CDR2: MRHNA, SNTAGT. In nucleotides, the CDR3 is TGTGCCAGCAGCCCGGGACAGGGCGTGGGGGGTGAAAAACTGTTTTTT. This encodes CASSPGQGVGGEKLFF.

The V and J genes are TRBV3-1 (or the pseudogene TRBV3-2) and TRBJ1-1; D ambiguous. V lost 1 base and J lost 3, with 18 bases in between. The CDR3 totals 17 residues. The germline CDR1 and CDR2 sequences are LGHDT and YNNKEL (reference sequence). CDR3: CASSQVRQAGGYTEAFF. DNA of the CDR3: TGTGCCAGCAGCCAAGTGAGGCAGGCCGGAGGCTACACTGAAGCTTTCTTT.

V gene TRBV5-1 combines with J gene TRBJ1-6; possible D gene TRBD1, 5 bases. This CDR3 region has 14 residues. From germline, CDR1 is SGHRS and CDR2 YFSETQ. Between the trimmed V and J ends, which lost 2 bases and 9 bases, there was a span of 12 bases. CDR3 amino acids: CASSLSGTTSPLHF. The CDR3 DNA reads TGCGCCAGCAGCTTATCAGGGACTACTTCACCCCTCCACTTT.

The chain links TRBV18 to TRBJ2-5, with a tentative D call TRBD2 (5 bases). V was pared by 4 bases and J by 6 bases, with 9 bases between. The germline V gene encodes CDR1 KGHSH and CDR2 LQKENI. The CDR3 is made up of 12 amino acids. In DNA, the CDR3 is TGTGCCAGCTCACTTAGGGAGAAGACCCAGTACTTC. As protein: CASSLREKTQYF.

The chain links TRBV10-3 to TRBJ2-2; D remains unclear. The V and J ends lost 4 bases and 2 bases respectively, with 20 bases between them. The germline CDR1 and CDR2 sequences are ENHRY and SYGVKD. The CDR3 covers 18 residues. The CDR3 loop reads CAISGPEKKTLNTGELFF. CDR3 DNA sequence: TGTGCCATCAGTGGCCCTGAAAAGAAGACTTTAAACACCGGGGAGCTGTTTTTT.

Turning to this clone: At one of its ends the junction is not consistent with the germline gene, which may arise from a read error. The rearrangement links TRBV10-1 to TRBJ1-2; a weak D match, TRBD1 (6 bases). The germline V gene has CDR1 WNHNN and CDR2 SYGVQD (reference sequence). CDR3 size: 12 residues. The CDR3 spells CASSGGENRALF. The CDR3 nucleotides are TGCGCCAGCAGTGGTGGGGAAAACAGGGCCCTCTTC.

V is TRBV28 and J is TRBJ1-2; 8 nucleotides align to TRBD1. Trimming removed 8 bases from V and 8 bases from J; junction bases left unmatched: 10. Germline V gene sequence: CDR1 MDHEN, CDR2 SYDVKM. The CDR3 has 13 residues. The CDR3 is CASGQGSVYGYTF. DNA for the CDR3: TGTGCCAGCGGACAGGGAAGTGTTTACGGCTACACCTTC.

This chain joins TRBV7-3 and TRBJ2-5; 11 nucleotides align to TRBD2. V lost 1 base, J lost 2 bases, and 9 bases stayed unmatched. CDR1 and CDR2 from the germline V gene are SGHTA and FQGTGA. CDR3 length: 18 residues. The CDR3 coding sequence is TGTGCCAGCAGCTTAATGGGTAGTGGGACTAGCGGACAAGAGACCCAGTACTTC. Its translation is CASSLMGSGTSGQETQYF.

This clone has only a few counts. The chain is built from TRBV5-1 and TRBJ2-7; unclear D gene. Germline V gene data show CDR1 as SGHRS and CDR2 as YFSETQ. This CDR3 is 13 amino acids long. V was shortened by 5 bases and J by 0 bases, with 9 bases between the two germline ends. The CDR3 sequence is CASRRPSSYEQYF. The CDR3 nucleotides are TGCGCCAGCAGGCGGCCCAGCTCCTACGAGCAGTACTTC. Drawing the rest from reference TRBV5-1 and TRBJ2-7, the complete variable domain is KAGVTQTPRYLIKTRGQQVTLSCSPISGHRSVSWYQQTPGQGLQFLFEYFSETQRNKGNFPGRFSGRQFSNSRSEMNVSTLELGDSALYLCASRRPSSYEQYFGPGTRLTVT.

This chain links TRBV3-1 (or the pseudogene TRBV3-2) with TRBJ1-4; no firm D call. Trimming removed 4 bases at V and 5 bases at J, with 14 bases between. CDR3 size: 15 residues. Germline V gives CDR1 LGHDT, CDR2 YNNKEL (reference sequence). The CDR3 DNA sequence: TGTGCCAGCAGCCCCCGGACTGCCGTCAATGAAAAACTGTTTTTT. It is translated as CASSPRTAVNEKLFF.

This clone occurred once. This sequence joins TRBV5-4 and TRBJ2-7; TRBD1 might be the D (5 bases). The CDR3 extends over 16 amino acids. Trimming took 2 bases from V and 0 from J, leaving 15 bases between them. Germline V gene sequence: CDR1 SGHNT, CDR2 YYREEE (reference sequence). The CDR3 spells CASSFGAGLSSYEQYF. Here the CDR3 DNA reads TGTGCCAGCAGCTTTGGGGCAGGTCTAAGCTCCTACGAGCAGTACTTC. The whole variable domain, filled in from reference TRBV5-4 and TRBJ2-7, reads ETGVTQSPTHLIKTRGQQVTLRCSSQSGHNTVSWYQQALGQGPQFIFQYYREEENGRGNFPPRFSGLQFPNYSSELNVNALELDDSALYLCASSFGAGLSSYEQYFGPGTRLTVT.

This sequence joins TRBV6-6 and TRBJ2-1; TRBD1 is a possible D gene (5 bases). There are 14 residues in the CDR3. V was pared by 7 bases and J by 3 bases, with 13 bases between. CDR1 MNHNY and CDR2 SVGAGI come from the germline V gene (reference sequence). For the CDR3, the DNA is TGTGCCAGCACCCAGGGTGGTTTCTACAATGAGCAGTTCTTC. Protein product: CASTQGGFYNEQFF.

The chain has TRBV19 and TRBJ2-5, with 10 nucleotides matching TRBD2. V shed 1 base and J 0 bases; nucleotides not matched to a gene: 5. From germline, CDR1 is LNHDA and CDR2 SQIVND (reference sequence). This CDR3 has 17 residues. The chain's CDR3 is CASSIGGSGGDQETQYF. CDR3 sequence (DNA): TGTGCCAGTAGTATAGGTGGGAGCGGGGGGGACCAAGAGACCCAGTACTTC. Full variable domain (remainder filled in from reference TRBV19 and TRBJ2-5): DGGITQSPKYLFRKEGQNVTLSCEQNLNHDAMYWYRQDPGQGLRLIYYSQIVNDFQKGDIAEGYSVSREKKESFPLTVTSAQKNPTAFYLCASSIGGSGGDQETQYFGPGTRLLVL.

As DNA, the CDR3 is TGTGCCAGCAGCTCCCGACAGACCCTTAATGAAAAACTGTTTTTT. Translating gives CASSSRQTLNEKLFF. The rearrangement joins TRBV13 to TRBJ1-4, with D maybe TRBD1 (5 bases). The CDR3 has 15 residues. V dropped 4 bases and J dropped 4 bases, with 13 bases sitting between them. The germline V gene has CDR1 PRHDT and CDR2 FYEKMQ (reference sequence). Supplemented by reference TRBV13 and TRBJ1-4, the full variable domain reads AAGVIQSPRHLIKEKRETATLKCYPIPRHDTVYWYQQGPGQDPQFLISFYEKMQSDKGSIPDRFSAQQFSDYHSELNMSSLELGDSALYFCASSSRQTLNEKLFFGSGTQLSVL.

This clone was observed a few times. This rearrangement joins TRBV19 to TRBJ1-6; the D is unclear. V gave up 3 bases and J gave up 5 bases, with 5 bases separating them. Germline CDR1 and CDR2: LNHDA and SQIVND (reference sequence). This CDR3 region has 13 residues. The CDR3 sequence: CASSIQNNSPLHF. DNA of the CDR3: TGTGCCAGTAGTATCCAGAATAATTCACCCCTCCACTTT. Full variable domain (missing parts from reference TRBV19 and TRBJ1-6): DGGITQSPKYLFRKEGQNVTLSCEQNLNHDAMYWYRQDPGQGLRLIYYSQIVNDFQKGDIAEGYSVSREKKESFPLTVTSAQKNPTAFYLCASSIQNNSPLHFGNGTRLTVT.

The chain couples TRBV7-9 to TRBJ1-4; 7 positions agree with TRBD1. From germline, CDR1 is SEHNR and CDR2 FQNEAQ (reference sequence). The CDR3 loop spans 14 amino acids. The ends lost 5 bases at V and 8 bases at J; junction bases unmatched: 8. CDR3 in amino acids: CASSPWTGYEKLFF. The CDR3 region has the DNA TGTGCCAGCAGCCCTTGGACAGGATACGAAAAACTGTTTTTT.

The rearrangement links TRBV5-4 to TRBJ2-5; 13 bases match TRBD2. V was pared by 5 bases and J by 1 base, with 8 bases of the junction left unmatched. The germline CDR1 and CDR2 sequences are SGHNT and YYREEE (reference sequence). CDR3 length equals 17 residues. For the CDR3, the DNA is TGTGCCAGCAGTGGAGGACTAGCGGGGGCATTCCAAGAGACCCAGTACTTC. Protein product: CASSGGLAGAFQETQYF.

V usage is TRBV19 and J usage is TRBJ2-1, with 14 bases fitting TRBD2. This CDR3 comprises 18 residues. Germline V lookup: CDR1 LNHDA, CDR2 SQIVND (reference sequence). V gave up 7 bases and J gave up 8 bases; unmatched junction bases: 16. CDR3 DNA: TGTGCCAGTAACGTAGGGAGACTAGCGGGAGGGCCGGGCTATGAGCAGTTCTTC. Protein: CASNVGRLAGGPGYEQFF. Full variable domain (remainder filled in from reference TRBV19 and TRBJ2-1): DGGITQSPKYLFRKEGQNVTLSCEQNLNHDAMYWYRQDPGQGLRLIYYSQIVNDFQKGDIAEGYSVSREKKESFPLTVTSAQKNPTAFYLCASNVGRLAGGPGYEQFFGPGTRLTVL.

This clone has ten or more counts. CDR3 DNA sequence: TGCGCCAGCAGGGAGACAGCGAACACCGGGGAGCTGTTTTTT. It is translated as CASRETANTGELFF. This sequence joins TRBV10-1 and TRBJ2-2; TRBD1 might be the D (5 bases). Germline V gene sequence: CDR1 WNHNN, CDR2 SYGVQD (reference sequence). Trimming took off 6 bases at V and 0 bases at J, with 8 bases between the two ends. There are 14 residues in the CDR3.

This clone was found a few times. V and J are TRBV19 and TRBJ1-6; TRBD1 aligns across 8 bases. This CDR3 has 15 residues. The V and J ends lost 5 bases and 9 bases, in that order; junction bases with no gene match: 9. Germline V gene sequence: CDR1 LNHDA, CDR2 SQIVND (reference sequence). The DNA for the CDR3 is TGTGCCAGTAGTTCAGCTACAGGGGGGAGTTCACCCCTCCACTTT. Its translation: CASSSATGGSSPLHF.

The chain uses TRBV27 and TRBJ1-4; the D gene is possibly TRBD1 (6 bases). V lost 3 bases and J 8 bases, leaving 10 bases between the germline ends. There are 13 residues in the CDR3. Germline V gene lookup returns CDR1 MNHEY and CDR2 SMNVEV (reference sequence). The CDR3 here is CASSLERGEKLFF. Here the CDR3 DNA reads TGTGCCAGCAGTTTGGAGAGGGGGGAAAAACTGTTTTTT.